This T cell receptor beta chain was observed in a study of beta chain features in type 1 diabetes. This clone was seen a few times. Its specificity is unknown. Via CD45RO/CCR7/CD25/CD127/CD95/CD27, cells of the CD4+ naive, central memory, regulatory and stem cell-like memory subsets were sorted. Reverse transcribing all isolated RNA meant expressed TCRB transcripts were sequenced. Measured with immunoSEQ multiplex PCR; TCRdb has only the in-frame clones, and not every one. The sample carries under 550,000 clones, more than 9.5% recorded once. Study-level findings and limits: Type 1 diabetes patients showed a moderate but significant shortening of TCRB CDR3s in all four CD4+ subsets. Relative to healthy donors, patients appeared to have naive, central memory and Treg TCRB repertoires that were more similar.

The sample was naive CD4+ T cells from blood. The sequence was collected from a woman younger than 35 in good health.

The chain's CDR3 is CASSERAWDRASTDTQYF. CDR3 nucleotides: TGTGCCAGCAGTGAAAGGGCCTGGGACAGGGCTAGCACAGATACGCAGTATTTT. The chain employs TRBV6-1 and TRBJ2-3; 9 nucleotides match TRBD1. CDR3 length equals 18 residues. CDR1 and CDR2 (germline): MNHNS, SASEGT. Trimming took 2 bases from V and 0 from J; bases not matched to a gene: 9.